At least ten counts were recorded for the clone carrying this T cell receptor (beta chain). The data belong to a study of blood T cell repertoires in COVID-19. Study summary: PBMCs, B-cell-depleted T cells, or T cells were the source of the cDNA or gDNA that made up the material.

CDR1 is LGHDT and CDR2 is YNNKEL in the germline V gene (reference sequence). Between the trimmed V and J ends, which lost 5 bases and 1 base, there was a span of 4 bases. CDR3 length equals 12 residues. The repertoire was sequenced with immunoSEQ multiplex PCR; TCRdb's copy has only in-frame clones and lacks some. The sample shows approximately 280,000 clones, about four fifths of them seen only once. The Seattle site enrolled patients during active infection and followed them longitudinally. The chain recombines TRBV3-1 (or the pseudogene TRBV3-2) with TRBJ2-3; the D is unclear. The TCR originated in a human donor with COVID-19, enrolled during active disease. The donor label of this sample is uncertain. The sample was peripheral blood. CDR3 nucleotide sequence: TGTGCCAGCAGCTCGGGCACAGATACGCAGTATTTT. It translates to CASSSGTDTQYF.